Each of the 26 T cell receptor beta chains below was sequenced from the same sample in a study of identical twins. TCRdb passed the 5' RACE reads through MiXCR, listing each CDR3 protein once. The repertoire holds roughly 720,000 distinct CDR3 sequences, about 18% seen once, with 13% in the top ten. This same sample was also part of a study on T cells expressing NK-cell markers.

The sample taken for sequencing was PBMCs. All receptors derive from a woman in her late teens or twenties in good health.

This clonotype has a handful of counts. The chain combines TRBV20-1 with TRBJ1-2; D call uncertain. The CDR3 has 10 amino acids. The germline V gene encodes CDR1 DFQATT and CDR2 SNEGSKA (reference sequence). V was pared by 6 bases and J by 4 bases, with 6 bases between. This CDR3 reads CSAIAYGYTF. In DNA form, the CDR3 reads TGCAGTGCCATAGCCTATGGCTACACCTTC.

The chain recombines TRBV15 with TRBJ2-2; a weak D match, TRBD1 (6 bases). The CDR3 loop spans 15 amino acids. The ends were cut back, 0 bases at V and 4 bases at J, with 9 bases in the middle. Per the germline V gene, CDR1 is LNHNV and CDR2 is YYDKDF (reference sequence). CDR3 coding DNA: TGTGCCACCAGCAGAGATTGGGGGCGCACCGGGGAGCTGTTTTTT. It encodes CATSRDWGRTGELFF.

This clonotype was counted many times. The chain uses TRBV4-1 and TRBJ2-7; 8 bases are a match to TRBD1. Trimming removed 2 bases from V and 5 bases from J; junction bases left unmatched: 5. The CDR3 sequence is 14 residues long. In germline, CDR1 is MGHRA, CDR2 YSYEKL. CDR3 protein: CASSQPDRVNEQYF. CDR3 DNA: TGCGCCAGCAGCCAACCGGACAGGGTAAACGAGCAGTACTTC.

This clonotype occurred once. The rearrangement joins TRBV7-2 to TRBJ2-3; perhaps TRBD1 as D (5 bases). Per germline, CDR1 SGHTA and CDR2 FQGNSA. The CDR3 has 12 amino acids. V dropped 5 bases and J dropped 10 bases, with 13 bases sitting between them. CDR3 sequence (DNA): TGTGCCAGCAGCAAGGTCAGGGATGCGCAGTATTTT. This translates into CASSKVRDAQYF.

The chain combines TRBV6-1 with TRBJ2-7, with 12 bases lining up with TRBD2. Unmatched junction bases numbered 5, after V lost 8 bases and J lost 3 bases. CDR1 MNHNS and CDR2 SASEGT come from the germline V gene. This CDR3 is built from 14 residues. CDR3 nucleotides: TGTGCCAGCTGGCCGGGACTAGCGGGCTACGAGCAGTACTTC. It yields the protein CASWPGLAGYEQYF.

This clonotype has only a few counts. This chain connects TRBV7-6 to TRBJ2-3; D unclear. This CDR3 comprises 14 residues. Trimming removed 5 bases at V and 5 bases at J, with 14 bases between. Germline V gene data show CDR1 as SGHVS and CDR2 as FNYEAQ. The CDR3 sequence: CASSPWVGRDTQYF. Here the CDR3 DNA reads TGTGCCAGCAGCCCTTGGGTAGGTCGAGATACGCAGTATTTT.

This clonotype showed up just a few times. This sequence joins TRBV10-3 and TRBJ2-7, with D unclear. Germline CDR1 is ENHRY and CDR2 is SYGVKD. The CDR3 covers 16 residues. Trimming took off 0 bases at V and 0 bases at J, with 12 bases between the two ends. The CDR3 DNA reads TGTGCCATCAGTGAGTCGACTCAGCCTCTCTCCTACGAGCAGTACTTC. Its protein product is CAISESTQPLSYEQYF.

This clonotype was counted a few times. V gene TRBV6-2 or TRBV6-3 combines with J gene TRBJ2-1, with D perhaps matching TRBD1 (5 bases). Looked up from germline, CDR1 is MNHEY and CDR2 is SVGEGT. V lost 5 bases, J lost 12 bases, and 32 bases lay in between. CDR3 size: 18 residues. The CDR3 DNA reads as TGTGCCAGCAGTCTCGAACTCCCGAGACAGACCGTCCGTGGAGTGCAGTTCTTC. Its translation is CASSLELPRQTVRGVQFF.

J is TRBJ1-6 and V is TRBV5-5, with TRBD1 identical over 7 bases. There are 15 residues in the CDR3. V dropped 3 bases and J dropped 6; count of bases not matched to a gene: 6. CDR1 SGHKS and CDR2 YYEKEE come from the germline V gene (reference sequence). The CDR3 DNA is TGTGCCAGCAGCTCAGGGGGGCTGGGTAATTCACCCCTCCACTTT. This translates into CASSSGGLGNSPLHF.

There are a few counts of this clonotype. The V call is TRBV5-4, the J call TRBJ1-2; 8 bases line up with TRBD1. The CDR3 contains 16 residues. V gave up 4 bases and J gave up 4 bases; unmatched junction bases: 12. CDR1 and CDR2 from the germline V gene are SGHNT and YYREEE (reference sequence). Here the CDR3 reads CASSIRQGSDSYGYTF. As DNA, the CDR3 is TGTGCCAGCAGCATCCGACAGGGGTCGGATTCCTATGGCTACACCTTC.

The sample holds a few counts of this clonotype. The CDR3 DNA reads TGCGCCAGCAGCCAACTAACCGGGACAGGGGTACAGGAGCAGTACTTC. Protein product: CASSQLTGTGVQEQYF. The rearrangement uses TRBV4-3 and TRBJ2-7; TRBD1 matches 10 bases. The CDR3 totals 16 residues. Germline-derived CDR1 and CDR2 are LGHNA and YSLEER. The trim removed 2 bases at V and 7 bases at J, leaving 11 bases unmatched.

The rearrangement links TRBV6-2 or TRBV6-3 to TRBJ2-1; TRBD2 matches at 7 bases. The V gene's germline CDR1 is MNHEY and CDR2 SVGEGT. V dropped 6 bases and J dropped 5; count of bases not matched to a gene: 7. This CDR3 spans 14 amino acids. The CDR3 sequence: CASRTRLAHNEQFF. In nucleotides, the CDR3 is TGTGCCAGCAGGACCAGACTAGCCCACAATGAGCAGTTCTTC.

This clonotype was detected only a few times. V is TRBV12-3 or TRBV12-4 and J is TRBJ2-1, with D unclear. This CDR3 has 11 amino acids. Trimming removed 5 bases from V and 8 bases from J, with 7 bases in between. The CDR3 here is CASSVVDEQFF. The DNA of the CDR3 is TGTGCCAGCAGTGTGGTGGATGAGCAGTTCTTC.

The chain carries TRBV10-3 and TRBJ2-3; TRBD2 matches at 10 bases. CDR3 length equals 15 residues. J gave up 5 bases and V 3 bases, and 5 bases lay outside the gene matches. Germline V gene data show CDR1 as ENHRY and CDR2 as SYGVKD. As DNA, the CDR3 is TGTGCCATCAGTGACCTAGCGGGGGCCGGAGATACGCAGTATTTT. It translates to CAISDLAGAGDTQYF.

The chain recombines TRBV12-3 or TRBV12-4 with TRBJ1-1; a weak D match, TRBD1 (6 bases). Deletions cut 6 bases from V and 6 bases from J, with 14 bases between. The CDR3 is 13 amino acids. The CDR3 region has the DNA TGTGCCAGCAGGGTAGACAGGTATCCTGAAGCTTTCTTT. Protein sequence: CASRVDRYPEAFF.

This clonotype was found a few times. The chain uses TRBV7-2 and TRBJ1-1, with D possibly TRBD1 on 5 matching bases. This CDR3 has 13 amino acids. Germline CDR1 and CDR2: SGHTA and FQGNSA. V lost 2 bases and J lost 8, with 12 bases in between. The CDR3 region has the DNA TGTGCCAGCAGCTTAATCAGGGTCGGCGAAGCTTTCTTT. This encodes CASSLIRVGEAFF.

This clonotype was seen at least ten times. The chain joins TRBV12-3 or TRBV12-4 to TRBJ1-5, with D unclear. The CDR3 sequence is 15 residues long. Between the trimmed V and J ends, which lost 1 base and 0 bases, there was a span of 7 bases. The CDR3 reads CASSLGQISNQPQHF. CDR3 coding DNA: TGTGCCAGCAGTTTAGGCCAGATTAGCAATCAGCCCCAGCATTTT.

This clonotype has only a few counts. The chain links TRBV5-6 to TRBJ2-1; 9 bases align to TRBD1. Germline V gives CDR1 SGHDT, CDR2 YYEEEE. V dropped 3 bases and J dropped 1; count of bases not matched to a gene: 5. The CDR3 runs to 16 residues. This chain's CDR3 is CASSSPQGASYNEQFF. The CDR3 nucleotides read TGTGCCAGCAGCTCCCCACAGGGGGCATCCTACAATGAGCAGTTCTTC. Using reference TRBV5-6 and TRBJ2-1 for the parts outside the CDR3, the full variable domain is DAGVTQSPTHLIKTRGQQVTLRCSPKSGHDTVSWYQQALGQGPQFIFQYYEEEERQRGNFPDRFSGHQFPNYSSELNVNALLLGDSALYLCASSSPQGASYNEQFFGPGTRLTVL.

This clonotype was found a few times. The V gene is TRBV14, the J gene TRBJ2-1; TRBD2 matches at 13 bases. V shed 1 base, J shed 7 bases, and the junction held 7 bases outside the gene matches. Germline V gene data show CDR1 as SGHDN and CDR2 as FVKESK. CDR3 length: 17 residues. The CDR3 DNA follows: TGTGCCAGCAGCCAAGTCCCCGGGACTAGCGGGGCTAATGAGCAGTTCTTC. Translated: CASSQVPGTSGANEQFF.

This clonotype was detected a few times. V is TRBV6-2 or TRBV6-3 and J is TRBJ2-3, with TRBD2 matching over 14 bases. V shed 6 bases, J shed 6 bases, and the junction held 11 bases outside the gene matches. CDR1 MNHEY and CDR2 SVGEGT come from the germline V gene. The CDR3 loop spans 17 amino acids. The chain's CDR3 is CASSPGLGLAGEDTQYF. The DNA of the CDR3 is TGTGCCAGCAGCCCCGGATTGGGACTAGCGGGGGAGGATACGCAGTATTTT.

This clonotype showed up just a few times. This chain links TRBV12-3 or TRBV12-4 with TRBJ2-1; 7 bases line up with TRBD1. Trimming removed 6 bases from V and 1 base from J; junction bases left unmatched: 6. This CDR3 comprises 15 residues. The CDR3 bases are TGTGCCAGCAGAAAAGACAGGGTGTCCTACAATGAGCAGTTCTTC. As protein: CASRKDRVSYNEQFF.

The chain couples TRBV20-1 to TRBJ2-5; 10 bases line up with TRBD2. J was trimmed by 5 bases and V by 6 bases; bases with no gene match: 15. The length of the CDR3 is 16 residues. Germline loops: CDR1 DFQATT, CDR2 SNEGSKA (reference sequence). The CDR3 DNA is TGCAGTGCAGACACTAGCGGGACGGTTCTGCGGGAGACCCAGTACTTC. Protein: CSADTSGTVLRETQYF.

The sample holds a few counts of this clonotype. This chain joins TRBV29-1 and TRBJ2-1, with no clear D. Germline V lookup: CDR1 SQVTM, CDR2 ANQGSEA. The CDR3 has 14 amino acids. Deletions cut 4 bases from V and 6 bases from J, with 16 bases between. DNA of the CDR3: TGCAGCGTTGTAGGGTCCGACATGGGCAATGAGCAGTTCTTC. Translation gives CSVVGSDMGNEQFF.

The V gene is TRBV2, the J gene TRBJ2-5, with 7 bases matching TRBD2. CDR3 size: 15 residues. The ends lost 5 bases at V and 5 bases at J; junction bases unmatched: 11. CDR1 is SNHLY, CDR2 FYNNEI, per germline. CDR3: CASSIDSRAGETQYF. As DNA, the CDR3 is TGTGCCAGCAGTATTGACTCCCGAGCGGGGGAGACCCAGTACTTC.

This clonotype was detected only a few times. V is TRBV5-5 and J is TRBJ2-5; 7 bases match TRBD1. This CDR3 has 14 residues. With 6 bases clipped from V and 1 base from J, the junction kept 6 bases outside the gene matches. Germline V CDR1 and CDR2: SGHKS, YYEKEE (reference sequence). The CDR3 DNA sequence: TGTGCCAGCACCTTAGGACAGGCCCAAGAGACCCAGTACTTC. Amino acids: CASTLGQAQETQYF.

The gene calls are TRBV7-9 and TRBJ2-7; D may be TRBD1 (6 bases). The CDR3 has 16 amino acids. V lost 3 bases and J 1 base, leaving 16 bases between the germline ends. In germline, CDR1 is SEHNR, CDR2 FQNEAQ (reference sequence). The CDR3 DNA reads TGTGCCAGCAGCTTTCATGGGCAGGGGCCTTCCTACGAGCAGTACTTC. Protein product: CASSFHGQGPSYEQYF.